This TCR beta chain stems from a study of blood T cells in healthy people across ages. The V and J ends lost 0 bases and 2 bases respectively, with 8 bases between them. This CDR3 is 14 amino acids long. Germline loops: CDR1 LGHNA, CDR2 YSLEER. Study-level results: Older age coincided with a roughly linear decline in TCR beta diversity per million T cells. Lack of knowledge of donor CMV status possibly confounded expanded clonotype changes.

To note about this clonotype: The antigen remains undetermined.

PCR was performed a second time for about 7 to 12 cycles using a sample-barcoded 5' primer and a J-beta primer mix. Researchers report that a template-switch adaptor with 12 random nucleotides tagged each cDNA molecule. TCRdb analysed the 5' RACE reads with MiXCR anew, one entry per CDR3 protein. The profile shows 550,000 to 800,000 distinct CDR3 sequences, around a fifth of them singletons. Sequences were obtained from blood. The V gene is TRBV4-3, the J gene TRBJ2-7, with no clear D. This receptor was identified in a man between 65 and 79 years old in good health. CDR3 sequence: CASSQDRQTYEQYF. The CDR3 nucleotides read TGCGCCAGCAGCCAAGATCGACAAACCTACGAGCAGTACTTC.